A selection of T cell receptor beta chains follows, all from one sample in a study of control samples from healthy donors and cancer patients. Sequenced by immunoSEQ multiplex PCR; TCRdb stores in-frame clones only, minus some. The table shows about 84,000 clones, with around 92% occurring only once. The sequencing sample was made of blood. These receptors all stem from a man younger than 40 in good health. Each CDR3 is given with its conserved first and last residue. The D gene is left open where the match is weak. Size values are once, few and many counts, or a class for expanded clones, and some rows have none.

TGTGCCAGCAGCTTAACCCCCGGACTAGCGAATGAGCAGTTCTTC CASSLTPGLANEQFF TRBJ2-1 TRBV7-3 TRBD2 . 15
TGTGCCAGCAGTCGTGGAACCACCTACGAGCAGTACTTC CASSRGTTYEQYF TRBJ2-7 TRBV2 . . 13
TGTGCCATCAGGGGGACTAACACCGGGGAGCTGTTTTTT CAIRGTNTGELFF TRBJ2-2 TRBV10-3 . . 13
TGTGCCACCAGTGACTCTCGAAGGTACTCACCCCTCCACTTT CATSDSRRYSPLHF TRBJ1-6 TRBV24-1 . . 14
TGTGCCAGCTCCCTAAAGAACACTGAAGCTTTCTTT CASSLKNTEAFF TRBJ1-1 TRBV18 . . 12
TGTGCCAGCAGCTTAGGGGGGCTCGGGAATTCACCCCTCCACTTT CASSLGGLGNSPLHF TRBJ1-6 TRBV5-5 . . 15
TGTGCCAGCAGTTTCGGGACAGGGCCGGGTCAGCCCCAGCATTTT CASSFGTGPGQPQHF TRBJ1-5 TRBV27 TRBD1 . 15
TGTGCCAGCAGCTTAGATACCAGCTCTGGAAACACCATATATTTT CASSLDTSSGNTIYF TRBJ1-3 TRBV7-2 . . 15
TGTGCCAGCAGCCAATCATCGACGAACACTGGAAACACCATATATTTT CASSQSSTNTGNTIYF TRBJ1-3 TRBV14 . . 16
TGTGCCAGCAGCTCACTCGGGACAGGGGGCGAAGGGTACGAGCAGTACTTC CASSSLGTGGEGYEQYF TRBJ2-7 TRBV11-2 TRBD1 . 17
TGTGCCAGTAGTCCTCTCTCGTTCGGGGCTCAGCCCCAGCATTTT CASSPLSFGAQPQHF TRBJ1-5 TRBV19 . once 15
TGCAGCGTCTACTCCGGGCCCCTGAACACCGGGGAGCTGTTTTTT CSVYSGPLNTGELFF TRBJ2-2 TRBV29-1 . once 15
TGTGCCATCAGTGGCCGGGCCCAGGAGGAGCCCCAGCATTTT CAISGRAQEEPQHF TRBJ1-5 TRBV10-3 . . 14
TGTGCCTGGAGGACGGGCTCCTACGAGCAGTACTTC CAWRTGSYEQYF TRBJ2-7 TRBV30 . . 12
TGTGCCAGCAGCGGCGGACTAACCTCTCAAGAGACCCAGTACTTC CASSGGLTSQETQYF TRBJ2-5 TRBV3-1/TRBV3-2 . once 15